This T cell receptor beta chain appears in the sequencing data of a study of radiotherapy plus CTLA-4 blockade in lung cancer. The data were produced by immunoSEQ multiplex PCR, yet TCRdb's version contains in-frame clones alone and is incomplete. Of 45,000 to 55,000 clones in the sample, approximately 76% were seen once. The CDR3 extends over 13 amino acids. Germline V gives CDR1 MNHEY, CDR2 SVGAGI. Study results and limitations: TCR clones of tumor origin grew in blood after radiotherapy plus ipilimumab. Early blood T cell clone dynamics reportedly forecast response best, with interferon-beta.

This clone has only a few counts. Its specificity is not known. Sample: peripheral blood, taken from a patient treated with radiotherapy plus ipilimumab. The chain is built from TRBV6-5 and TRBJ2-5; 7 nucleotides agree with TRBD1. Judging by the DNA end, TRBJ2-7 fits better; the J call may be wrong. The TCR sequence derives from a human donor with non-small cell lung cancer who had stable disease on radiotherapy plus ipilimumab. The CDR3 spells CASRQGKSYEQYF. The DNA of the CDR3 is TGTGCCAGCAGACAGGGGAAAAGCTACGAGCAGTACTTC.